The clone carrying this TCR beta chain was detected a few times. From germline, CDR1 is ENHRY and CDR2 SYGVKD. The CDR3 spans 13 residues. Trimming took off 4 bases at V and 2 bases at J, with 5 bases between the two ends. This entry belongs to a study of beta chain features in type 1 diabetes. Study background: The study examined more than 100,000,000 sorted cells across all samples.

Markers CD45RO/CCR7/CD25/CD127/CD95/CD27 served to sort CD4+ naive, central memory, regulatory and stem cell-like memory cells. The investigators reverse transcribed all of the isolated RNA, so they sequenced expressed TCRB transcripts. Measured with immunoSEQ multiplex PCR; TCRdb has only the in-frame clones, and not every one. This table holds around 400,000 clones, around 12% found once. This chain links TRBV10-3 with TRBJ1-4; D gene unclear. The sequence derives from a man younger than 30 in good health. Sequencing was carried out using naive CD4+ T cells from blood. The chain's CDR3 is CAISGATNEKLFF. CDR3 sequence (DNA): TGTGCCATCAGTGGGGCGACTAATGAAAAACTGTTTTTT.